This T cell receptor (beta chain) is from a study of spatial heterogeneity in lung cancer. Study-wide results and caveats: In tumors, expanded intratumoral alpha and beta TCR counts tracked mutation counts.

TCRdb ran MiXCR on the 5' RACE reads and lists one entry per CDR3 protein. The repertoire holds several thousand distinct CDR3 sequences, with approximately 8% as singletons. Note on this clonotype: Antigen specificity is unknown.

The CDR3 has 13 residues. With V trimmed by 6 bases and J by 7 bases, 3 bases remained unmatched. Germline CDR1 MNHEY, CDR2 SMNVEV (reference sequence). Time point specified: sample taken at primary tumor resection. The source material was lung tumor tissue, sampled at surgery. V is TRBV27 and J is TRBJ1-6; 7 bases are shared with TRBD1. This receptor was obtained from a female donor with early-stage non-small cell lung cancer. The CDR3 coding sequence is TGTGCCAGCAGCAGGGGGGACAATTCACCCCTCCACTTT. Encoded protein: CASSRGDNSPLHF.